The 27 T cell receptor beta chains presented below share a single source sample, sequenced in a study of blood T cell repertoires in COVID-19. Assay: immunoSEQ multiplex PCR; the TCRdb copy retains only in-frame clones and omits some. The table has about 300,000 clones, about 87% seen once. Sequencing input: peripheral blood. Receptor source: a woman between 50 and 59 years old with COVID-19, enrolled during active disease.

The chain couples TRBV7-2 to TRBJ2-6; D gene ambiguous. CDR3 length equals 15 residues. The V gene's germline CDR1 is SGHTA and CDR2 FQGNSA. Between the trimmed V and J ends, which lost 6 bases and 1 base, there was a span of 10 bases. The CDR3 protein is CASSDSLSGANVLTF. CDR3 DNA: TGTGCCAGCAGTGACTCGCTTTCTGGGGCCAACGTCCTGACTTTC.

This chain connects TRBV6-5 to TRBJ1-1; D is unresolved. CDR3 size: 13 residues. The V gene lost 3 bases and the J gene lost 6 bases, with 11 bases spanning the gap. CDR1 is MNHEY, CDR2 SVGAGI, per germline. CDR3 bases: TGTGCCAGCAGTTATGAGGTTGCATCTGAAGCTTTCTTT. It encodes CASSYEVASEAFF.

This rearrangement joins TRBV3-1 (or the pseudogene TRBV3-2) to TRBJ1-5; TRBD1 matches 9 bases. This CDR3 spans 15 amino acids. Germline CDR1 is LGHDT and CDR2 is YNNKEL (reference sequence). The V and J ends lost 4 bases and 5 bases, in that order; junction bases with no gene match: 6. In DNA, the CDR3 is TGTGCCAGCAGCCTTTCGGGACAGGGATATCAGCCCCAGCATTTT. Translating gives CASSLSGQGYQPQHF.

The chain links TRBV5-1 to TRBJ1-5; D may be TRBD1 (6 bases). CDR3 length: 14 amino acids. CDR1 and CDR2 from the germline V gene are SGHRS and YFSETQ. V dropped 3 bases and J dropped 6 bases, with 13 bases sitting between them. The CDR3 DNA reads as TGCGCCAGCAGCTACAGGGTAGGCGGTCAGCCCCAGCATTTT. It yields the protein CASSYRVGGQPQHF.

The chain uses TRBV30 and TRBJ2-1; D perhaps matches TRBD1 (6 bases). The V and J ends lost 2 bases and 0 bases respectively, with 8 bases between them. The CDR3 spans 14 residues. The germline gives CDR1 GTSNPN, CDR2 SVGIG (reference sequence). In DNA, the CDR3 is TGTGCCTGGAGTCCGGACAGCTCCTACAATGAGCAGTTCTTC. Translated: CAWSPDSSYNEQFF.

The rearrangement joins TRBV9 to TRBJ1-6, with D perhaps TRBD1 (5 bases). Germline CDR1 reads SGDLS; CDR2 reads YYNGEE. Trimming left V 0 bases short and J 5 bases short, with 15 bases between. This CDR3 comprises 17 residues. The CDR3 DNA reads TGTGCCAGCAGCGTAGCTGGGACTTTAGGAAATAATTCACCCCTCCACTTT. Its protein is CASSVAGTLGNNSPLHF. The whole variable domain, filled in from reference TRBV9 and TRBJ1-6, reads DSGVTQTPKHLITATGQRVTLRCSPRSGDLSVYWYQQSLDQGLQFLIQYYNGEERAKGNILERFSAQQFPDLHSELNLSSLELGDSALYFCASSVAGTLGNNSPLHFGNGTRLTVT.

The chain combines TRBV29-1 with TRBJ2-2, with D perhaps matching TRBD1 (5 bases). Trimming removed 7 bases from V and 1 base from J, with 13 bases in between. The CDR3 contains 14 residues. Germline assignment: CDR1 SQVTM and CDR2 ANQGSEA. The chain's CDR3 is CSALRRENTGELFF. The CDR3 nucleotides are TGCAGCGCTTTGCGCAGGGAGAACACCGGGGAGCTGTTTTTT.

The chain has TRBV19 and TRBJ2-3; TRBD1 is a possible D gene (7 bases). Trimming pared 2 bases from V and 6 bases from J, leaving 18 bases between. Germline values: CDR1 LNHDA, CDR2 SQIVND (reference sequence). CDR3 length: 16 residues. CDR3 in amino acids: CASSIRLVQGGDTQYF. The CDR3 DNA reads as TGTGCCAGTAGTATAAGACTAGTTCAGGGGGGCGATACGCAGTATTTT.

The rearrangement uses TRBV24-1 and TRBJ1-1; D call uncertain. V was trimmed by 3 bases and J by 4 bases, leaving 11 bases between them. Germline V CDR1 and CDR2: KGHDR, SFDVKD. This CDR3 is 14 amino acids long. In nucleotides, the CDR3 is TGTGCCACCAGTGATCCAACAGTGGGCACTGAAGCTTTCTTT. Residues: CATSDPTVGTEAFF.

This clone was counted a single time. This rearrangement joins TRBV7-9 to TRBJ2-7; 9 positions agree with TRBD2. The CDR3 loop spans 16 amino acids. Trimming removed 5 bases from V and 5 bases from J; junction bases left unmatched: 13. CDR1 is SEHNR, CDR2 FQNEAQ, per germline (reference sequence). The CDR3 spells CASSQGVAGALDEQYF. In nucleotides, the CDR3 is TGTGCCAGCAGCCAGGGGGTAGCGGGAGCGTTGGACGAGCAGTACTTC. Complete variable domain (other parts from reference TRBV7-9 and TRBJ2-7): DTGVSQNPRHKITKRGQNVTFRCDPISEHNRLYWYRQTLGQGPEFLTYFQNEAQLEKSRLLSDRFSAERPKGSFSTLEIQRTEQGDSAMYLCASSQGVAGALDEQYFGPGTRLTVT.

The chain has TRBV15 and TRBJ2-7; 9 bases match TRBD2. With V trimmed by 3 bases and J by 2 bases, 5 bases remained unmatched. The germline CDR1 and CDR2 sequences are LNHNV and YYDKDF (reference sequence). The CDR3 has 15 amino acids. The CDR3 sequence: CATSSPGTSPYEQYF. CDR3 nucleotide sequence: TGTGCCACCAGCAGTCCCGGGACTAGCCCCTACGAGCAGTACTTC.

The chain uses TRBV7-2 and TRBJ1-2, with no clear D. Trimming removed 5 bases from V and 7 bases from J, with 8 bases in between. This CDR3 spans 11 amino acids. Germline CDR1 and CDR2: SGHTA and FQGNSA. DNA of the CDR3: TGTGCCAGCAGCGTACGGGGTGGCTACACCTTC. Residues: CASSVRGGYTF.

This clone was counted once. The chain combines TRBV7-3 with TRBJ1-1; weak D call: TRBD1 (5 bases). Germline loops: CDR1 SGHTA, CDR2 FQGTGA. This CDR3 has 16 amino acids. Trimming took 2 bases from V and 0 from J, leaving 13 bases between them. The CDR3 region has the DNA TGTGCCAGCAGCTTAGTTGGGGCACCTATGAACACTGAAGCTTTCTTT. Translated, it gives CASSLVGAPMNTEAFF.

V usage is TRBV6-2 or TRBV6-3 and J usage is TRBJ1-3; D perhaps matches TRBD1 (5 bases). V was trimmed by 2 bases and J by 7 bases, leaving 12 bases between them. Germline-derived CDR1 and CDR2 are MNHEY and SVGEGT. The CDR3 has 14 amino acids. CDR3 DNA: TGTGCCAGCAGTTACCGACAGTCCCGCAACACCATATATTTT. As protein: CASSYRQSRNTIYF.

The chain combines TRBV19 with TRBJ1-1; no firm D call. V gave up 3 bases and J gave up 1 base, with 9 bases separating them. Germline CDR1 LNHDA, CDR2 SQIVND (reference sequence). The CDR3 runs to 14 residues. The CDR3 region has the DNA TGTGCCAGTAGTATTGAGGTTCGGAACACTGAAGCTTTCTTT. Translation: CASSIEVRNTEAFF. Supplemented by reference TRBV19 and TRBJ1-1, the full variable domain reads DGGITQSPKYLFRKEGQNVTLSCEQNLNHDAMYWYRQDPGQGLRLIYYSQIVNDFQKGDIAEGYSVSREKKESFPLTVTSAQKNPTAFYLCASSIEVRNTEAFFGQGTRLTVV.

This sequence joins TRBV7-2 and TRBJ2-7; no clear D. This CDR3 contains 14 residues. The ends were cut back, 3 bases at V and 5 bases at J, with 14 bases in the middle. Germline-derived CDR1 and CDR2 are SGHTA and FQGNSA. The CDR3 reads CASSFLLVTDEQYF. Here the CDR3 DNA reads TGTGCCAGCAGCTTCCTCCTAGTCACCGACGAGCAGTACTTC. Full variable domain (missing parts from reference TRBV7-2 and TRBJ2-7): GAGVSQSPSNKVTEKGKDVELRCDPISGHTALYWYRQSLGQGLEFLIYFQGNSAPDKSGLPSDRFSAERTGGSVSTLTIQRTQQEDSAVYLCASSFLLVTDEQYFGPGTRLTVT.

In this sample, this clone turned up once. This chain uses TRBV6-6 with TRBJ2-7, with a tentative D call TRBD2 (6 bases). This CDR3 has 15 residues. Trimming took 3 bases from V and 4 from J, leaving 16 bases between them. Looked up from germline, CDR1 is MNHNY and CDR2 is SVGAGI (reference sequence). The CDR3 region has the DNA TGTGCCAGCAGTTATAGGAGGGGCGAAGGGTACGAGCAGTACTTC. Its translation is CASSYRRGEGYEQYF.

The rearrangement uses TRBV5-6 and TRBJ1-5; TRBD1 aligns across 9 bases. Losses at the gene ends were 2 bases for V and 4 bases for J; bases not matched to a gene: 10. Germline assignment: CDR1 SGHDT and CDR2 YYEEEE. The CDR3 totals 17 residues. Here the CDR3 DNA reads TGTGCCAGCAGCTTTTCACCCCGGACAGGGGTGAATCAGCCCCAGCATTTT. Translation: CASSFSPRTGVNQPQHF.

V is TRBV27 and J is TRBJ2-3; the match to TRBD2 covers 9 bases. The CDR3 consists of 17 residues. Germline CDR1 reads MNHEY; CDR2 reads SMNVEV (reference sequence). With V trimmed by 3 bases and J by 6 bases, 13 bases remained unmatched. The CDR3 region is CASSFETSGVPLDTQYF. The CDR3, as DNA: TGTGCCAGCAGTTTCGAGACTAGCGGAGTCCCTCTGGATACGCAGTATTTT.

The V call is TRBV6-2 or TRBV6-3, the J call TRBJ1-1; possible D gene TRBD1, 6 bases. Germline V gene lookup returns CDR1 MNHEY and CDR2 SVGEGT. This CDR3 comprises 16 residues. V lost 5 bases to trimming and J lost 2 bases, with 18 bases between them. CDR3 protein: CASSTLGGALNTEAFF. The CDR3 nucleotides are TGTGCCAGCAGTACGCTGGGGGGGGCACTCAACACTGAAGCTTTCTTT.

The genes are TRBV4-2 and TRBJ2-5, with TRBD2 as a possible D gene (5 bases). Trimming cost V 1 base and J 1 base, with 10 bases left between them. The CDR3 covers 15 residues. Looked up from germline, CDR1 is LGHNA and CDR2 is YNFKEQ. CDR3 DNA: TGTGCCAGCAGCCAAGCAACGGGATCCCAAGAGACCCAGTACTTC. It yields the protein CASSQATGSQETQYF.

The chain is built from TRBV27 and TRBJ2-1; possible D gene TRBD2, 5 bases. V dropped 7 bases and J dropped 7 bases, with 20 bases sitting between them. The CDR3 runs to 15 residues. Germline CDR1 and CDR2: MNHEY and SMNVEV (reference sequence). The CDR3: CASNTRWLAPNEQFF. CDR3 coding DNA: TGTGCCAGCAACACGCGGTGGCTAGCCCCGAATGAGCAGTTCTTC.

J is TRBJ2-1 and V is TRBV5-5, with D perhaps TRBD1 (5 bases). The CDR3 has 16 amino acids. The germline V and J ends were trimmed by 0 bases and 4 bases, with 14 bases remaining between them. Germline CDR1 is SGHKS and CDR2 is YYEKEE (reference sequence). The CDR3 spells CASSLVVGAQYNEQFF. The DNA of the CDR3 is TGTGCCAGCAGCTTGGTAGTAGGGGCGCAATACAATGAGCAGTTCTTC. Drawing the rest from reference TRBV5-5 and TRBJ2-1, the complete variable domain is DAGVTQSPTHLIKTRGQQVTLRCSPISGHKSVSWYQQVLGQGPQFIFQYYEKEERGRGNFPDRFSARQFPNYSSELNVNALLLGDSALYLCASSLVVGAQYNEQFFGPGTRLTVL.

This chain joins TRBV19 and TRBJ2-7, with 9 bases aligning to TRBD2. J was trimmed by 6 bases and V by 5 bases; bases with no gene match: 20. The CDR3 contains 18 residues. Germline CDR1 LNHDA, CDR2 SQIVND (reference sequence). CDR3 amino acids: CASSLRTGAGGGSPEQYF. In DNA form, the CDR3 reads TGTGCCAGTAGTCTCCGGACAGGAGCGGGAGGAGGCTCCCCCGAGCAGTACTTC.

This sequence joins TRBV24-1 and TRBJ2-6; TRBD1 is a possible D gene (5 bases). CDR3 length: 14 residues. Trimming pared 9 bases from V and 0 bases from J, leaving 8 bases between. Germline V gene data show CDR1 as KGHDR and CDR2 as SFDVKD. The CDR3 sequence is CATLDSSGANVLTF. In DNA form, the CDR3 reads TGTGCCACCCTAGACAGCTCTGGGGCCAACGTCCTGACTTTC.

This chain connects TRBV2 to TRBJ1-3; 8 nucleotides align to TRBD1. The CDR3 covers 15 residues. Germline V CDR1 and CDR2: SNHLY, FYNNEI. The junction had 2 bases not matched to a gene; V was cut back by 4 bases and J by 0 bases. In nucleotides, the CDR3 is TGTGCCAGCAGTGGACAGGGGAACTCTGGAAACACCATATATTTT. Protein: CASSGQGNSGNTIYF.

The rearrangement joins TRBV19 to TRBJ1-2, with 7 bases identical to TRBD1. The V gene's germline CDR1 is LNHDA and CDR2 SQIVND (reference sequence). The CDR3 sequence is 17 residues long. J gave up 4 bases and V 2 bases, and 13 bases lay outside the gene matches. The CDR3 spells CASSIKGAQGKSYGYTF. Written as DNA, the CDR3 is TGTGCCAGTAGTATAAAGGGGGCGCAGGGTAAGAGCTATGGCTACACCTTC.